What follows describes a single TCR beta chain. Its antigen is as yet unknown. Trimming took off 3 bases at V and 4 bases at J, with 14 bases between the two ends. The germline CDR1 and CDR2 sequences are SGDLS and YYNGEE. The CDR3 contains 14 residues. The method was immunoSEQ multiplex PCR; TCRdb's version includes in-frame clones alone and lacks a portion of them. In the table there are 96,000 or so clones, roughly 87% of which are singletons. This entry is derived from a study of T cell responses to AZD1222 COVID-19 vaccine. Study outcomes and limitations: Donors in the cohort were predominantly white British and more often female, and clonal diversity was possibly underestimated. Spike-specific TCR breadth and depth both grew after two AZD1222 doses. It was only a handful of AZD1222 recipients who were seropositive at baseline.

Material: peripheral blood, obtained on day 0 of AZD1222 vaccination. The chain recombines TRBV9 with TRBJ2-7; D tentatively fits TRBD1 or TRBD2 (5 bases each). The source of this sequence is an adult in good health. The chain's CDR3 is CASSAGGYGYEQYF. CDR3 bases: TGTGCCAGCAGCGCTGGGGGTTACGGATACGAGCAGTACTTC.